This TCR beta chain was profiled in a study of brain T cells in children with intractable seizures. The assay was immunoSEQ multiplex PCR, and TCRdb's table has in-frame clones only and misses some. The profile shows around 38,000 clones, about 93% of them singletons. The length of the CDR3 is 13 residues. In germline, CDR1 is SGDLS, CDR2 YYNGEE. Trimming took 1 base from V and 5 from J, leaving 7 bases between them. The sample holds one count of this clone. This specimen was peripheral blood, taken at surgery. V gene TRBV9 combines with J gene TRBJ2-1, with no clear D. This clonotype originated in a girl aged 2 to 9 with tuberous sclerosis and intractable seizures. The CDR3 here is CASSVLGNNEQFF. In DNA form, the CDR3 reads TGTGCCAGCAGCGTATTAGGGAACAATGAGCAGTTCTTC.